This TCR beta chain was retrieved from a study of ipilimumab plus nivolumab after autologous stem cell transplantation (dated by TCRdb to about 2021). In the study overall: A median of about five ipilimumab doses and eight or nine nivolumab doses was received by trial patients. Roughly 40 patients made up the trial's intent-to-treat population. The trial enrolled patients with high-risk diffuse large B cell lymphoma, mature T cell lymphoma, or multiple myeloma undergoing autologous transplant. Primary refractory and relapsed disease were included in the DLBCL cohort, with 18-month progression-free survival of around 88% and 27%, respectively. On the study overall, not on this receptor specifically: The authors concluded that, as post-transplant consolidation, combined checkpoint inhibition appeared tolerable. According to the authors, a biologic rationale for studying the approach further came from T cell receptor repertoire, regulatory T cell phenotype and gut microbiota profiles.

The receptor library was made with the immunoSEQ multiplex PCR assay. TCRdb stores this immuneACCESS table with in-frame sequences only. Part of the clones is absent; in the studies checked, under half of the shortfall reflects unresolved V genes, and no reason is known for the rest. Across this sample there are around 17,000 clones, with 65% to 75% seen only once. Less than 25% of the sample is in the top ten clones. Ipilimumab was given at 1 mg/kg intravenously on day 1 of selected weeks, and checkpoint therapy started 14 to 28 days after autologous transplant. Patients received nivolumab at 3 mg/kg intravenously on day 1 of weeks 1, 4, 7, 10, and every two weeks through week 26. This was a Phase Ib clinical trial that tested ipilimumab plus nivolumab, given as combined checkpoint inhibition, for consolidation following autologous stem cell transplantation. Turning to this clone: Its recognized antigen is unknown. No base qualities exist here, and no much larger clone lies one base off it. The same CDR3 can be traced to other DNA sequences in this sample.

The receptor was isolated from a male donor with diffuse large B-cell lymphoma. Sequencing was performed on PBMCs, taken in a trial of ipilimumab plus nivolumab as post-transplant consolidation.

The nucleotides are TGTGCCAGCTCACCAAGGGCTAGCGGGACTTGGGATGAGCAGTTCTTC. This codes for CASSPRASGTWDEQFF. The rearranged segments are TRBV18 and TRBJ2-1, and 9 bases in between align with TRBD2. CDR1 KGHSH and CDR2 LQKENI are derived from the germline V gene. For this chain, trimming is 2 bases at the V end and 8 bases at the J end, and the number of junction bases without a gene match is 10. The CDR3 starts with the cysteine, ends with the phenylalanine, and has 16 residues. Kept here is only the CDR3 DNA, which spans 48 bases and is read in frame from base 1.